This T cell receptor (beta chain) was observed in a study of radiotherapy plus CTLA-4 blockade in lung cancer. Study context: Objective response rate was over 15%; disease control rate, approximately 33%.

Trimming took 4 bases from V and 0 from J, leaving 11 bases between them. Germline CDR1 and CDR2: MNHEY and SMNVEV (reference sequence). This CDR3 is 15 amino acids long. Turning to this clone: Its cognate antigen is unknown.

Broader study findings: TCR clones originating in tumors grew in number in blood after radiotherapy plus ipilimumab. Strongest reported response predictors: early blood clone changes and post-radiation interferon-beta.

TCRdb's copy holds only in-frame clones and misses some; the assay was immunoSEQ multiplex PCR. The sample holds roughly 130,000 clones, more than 80% seen once. The source was peripheral blood, collected from a patient treated with radiotherapy plus ipilimumab. The V and J genes are TRBV27 and TRBJ2-3; D is possibly TRBD2 (6 bases). The origin of this receptor is a human donor with non-small cell lung cancer that progressed on radiotherapy plus ipilimumab. Here the CDR3 DNA reads TGTGCCAGCAGTTACGGGACTCCTAGCACAGATACGCAGTATTTT. Protein sequence: CASSYGTPSTDTQYF.